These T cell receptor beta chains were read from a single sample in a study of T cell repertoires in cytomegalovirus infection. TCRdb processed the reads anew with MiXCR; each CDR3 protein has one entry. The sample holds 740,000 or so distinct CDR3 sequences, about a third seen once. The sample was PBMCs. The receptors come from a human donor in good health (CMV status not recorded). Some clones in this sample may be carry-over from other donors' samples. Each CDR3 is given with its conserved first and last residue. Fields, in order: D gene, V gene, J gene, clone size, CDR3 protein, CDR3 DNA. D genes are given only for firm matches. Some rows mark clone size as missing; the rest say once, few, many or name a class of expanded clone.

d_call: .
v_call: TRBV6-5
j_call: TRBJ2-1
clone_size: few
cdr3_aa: CASSPITGLATGNEQFF
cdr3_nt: TGTGCCAGCAGCCCGATTACAGGACTGGCGACGGGCAATGAGCAGTTCTTC

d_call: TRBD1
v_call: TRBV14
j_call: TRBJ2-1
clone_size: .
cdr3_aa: CASSQSTGSSYNEQFF
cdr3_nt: TGTGCCAGCAGCCAGTCGACAGGGAGCTCCTACAATGAGCAGTTCTTC

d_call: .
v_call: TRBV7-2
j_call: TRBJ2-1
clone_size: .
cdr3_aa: CASSPRGGAQFF
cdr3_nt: TGTGCCAGCAGCCCCAGGGGGGGAGCGCAGTTCTTC

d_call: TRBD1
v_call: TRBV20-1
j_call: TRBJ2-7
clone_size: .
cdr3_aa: CSAREVQWDRRYEQYF
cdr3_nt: TGCAGTGCTAGAGAGGTCCAATGGGACAGACGCTACGAGCAGTACTTC

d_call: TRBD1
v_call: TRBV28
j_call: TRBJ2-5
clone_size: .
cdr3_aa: CASSLWKDRGGETQYF
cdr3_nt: TGTGCCAGCAGTTTATGGAAGGACAGGGGTGGAGAGACCCAGTACTTC

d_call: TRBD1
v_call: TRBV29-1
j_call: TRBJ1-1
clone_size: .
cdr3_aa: CSVEGQGASEAFF
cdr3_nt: TGCAGCGTTGAAGGACAGGGGGCGAGTGAAGCTTTCTTT

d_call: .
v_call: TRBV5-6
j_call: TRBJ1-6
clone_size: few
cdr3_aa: CASSFPGYSSPLHF
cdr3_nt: TGTGCCAGCAGCTTTCCCGGGTACAGTTCACCCCTCCACTTT

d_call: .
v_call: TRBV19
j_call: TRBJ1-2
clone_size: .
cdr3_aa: CASLNRGLSSGYTF
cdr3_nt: TGTGCCAGCCTGAATCGAGGCCTCAGCTCTGGCTACACCTTC

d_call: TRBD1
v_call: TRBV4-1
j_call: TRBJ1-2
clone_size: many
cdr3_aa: CASSFGQGAFYGYTF
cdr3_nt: TGCGCCAGCAGCTTTGGACAGGGGGCTTTCTATGGCTACACCTTC

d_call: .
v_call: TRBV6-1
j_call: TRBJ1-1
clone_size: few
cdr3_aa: CASSPDGDTEAFF
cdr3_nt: TGTGCCAGCAGTCCGGACGGTGACACTGAAGCTTTCTTT

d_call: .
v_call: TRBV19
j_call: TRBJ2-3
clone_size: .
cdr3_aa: CASSISSSADTQYF
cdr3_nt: TGTGCCAGTAGTATATCTAGTTCCGCAGATACGCAGTATTTT

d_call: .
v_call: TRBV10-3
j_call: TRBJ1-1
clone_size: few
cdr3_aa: CAISEGGSVVMNTEAFF
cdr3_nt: TGTGCCATCAGTGAGGGAGGGTCGGTGGTTATGAACACTGAAGCTTTCTTT

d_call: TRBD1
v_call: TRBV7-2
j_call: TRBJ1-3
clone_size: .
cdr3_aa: CASSSTPNKGARGNTIYF
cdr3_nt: TGTGCCAGCAGCTCTACCCCAAACAAGGGGGCTCGAGGAAACACCATCTATTTT

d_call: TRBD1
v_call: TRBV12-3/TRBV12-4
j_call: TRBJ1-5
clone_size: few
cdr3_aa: CASRETGGLNQPQHF
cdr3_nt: TGTGCCAGCAGAGAGACAGGGGGCCTCAATCAGCCCCAGCATTTT

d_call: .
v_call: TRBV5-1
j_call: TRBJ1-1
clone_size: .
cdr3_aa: CASGGKPNTEAFF
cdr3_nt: TGCGCCAGCGGTGGTAAGCCGAACACTGAAGCTTTCTTT

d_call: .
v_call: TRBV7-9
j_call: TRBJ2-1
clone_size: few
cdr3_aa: CASSLVHNEQFF
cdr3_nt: TGTGCCAGCAGCTTAGTGCACAATGAGCAGTTCTTC

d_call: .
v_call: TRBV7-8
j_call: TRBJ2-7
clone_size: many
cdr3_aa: CASSGASSYEQYF
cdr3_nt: TGTGCCAGCAGCGGCGCGAGCTCCTACGAGCAGTACTTC

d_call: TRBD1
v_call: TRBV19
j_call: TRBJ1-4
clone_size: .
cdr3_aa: CASSPIRDSPNLEKLFF
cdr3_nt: TGTGCCAGTAGCCCGATCCGGGACAGCCCTAACCTGGAAAAACTGTTTTTT

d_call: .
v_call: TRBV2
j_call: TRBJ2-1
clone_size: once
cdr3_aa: CASSGRARGGEQFF
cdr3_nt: TGTGCCAGCAGTGGGAGGGCCCGAGGGGGTGAGCAGTTCTTC

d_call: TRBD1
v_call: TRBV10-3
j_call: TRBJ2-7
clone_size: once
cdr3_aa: CAIRADRSDEQYF
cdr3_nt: TGTGCCATCAGGGCGGACAGGTCGGACGAGCAGTACTTC